The source of this T cell receptor beta chain is a study of blood T cell repertoires in COVID-19. Per germline, CDR1 SGDLS and CDR2 YYNGEE. The length of the CDR3 is 16 residues. Trimming removed 0 bases from V and 9 bases from J; junction bases left unmatched: 10. Profiling relied on immunoSEQ multiplex PCR, and the TCRdb table lists in-frame clones only, not all of them. Of 85,000 to 100,000 clones listed, approximately 80% were seen once; the top ten hold around 5%. This sequence joins TRBV9 and TRBJ2-1; 9 bases align to TRBD2. Sequencing used peripheral blood. This clonotype originated in a man older than 75 with COVID-19, enrolled during active disease. CDR3 amino acids: CASSVVGSGGSSEQFF. CDR3 coding DNA: TGTGCCAGCAGCGTAGTGGGTAGCGGGGGTTCTAGTGAGCAGTTCTTC.